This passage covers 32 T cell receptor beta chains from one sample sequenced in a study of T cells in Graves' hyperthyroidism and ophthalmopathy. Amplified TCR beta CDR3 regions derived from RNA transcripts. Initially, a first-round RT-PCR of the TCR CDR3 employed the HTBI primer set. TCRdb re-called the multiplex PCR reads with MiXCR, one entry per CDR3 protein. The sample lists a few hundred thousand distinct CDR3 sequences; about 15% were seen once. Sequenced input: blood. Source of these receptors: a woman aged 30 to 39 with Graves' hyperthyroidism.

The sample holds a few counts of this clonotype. As DNA, the CDR3 is TGTGCCACCAGTGCAGGACAGGGGGCGCCAACTAATGAAAAACTGTTTTTT. It specifies CATSAGQGAPTNEKLFF. This rearrangement joins TRBV24-1 to TRBJ1-4; 11 bases are a match to TRBD1. Germline V gene sequence: CDR1 KGHDR, CDR2 SFDVKD. The CDR3 has 17 residues. The J segment lost 0 bases and the V segment lost 5 bases, leaving 4 bases of the junction unmatched.

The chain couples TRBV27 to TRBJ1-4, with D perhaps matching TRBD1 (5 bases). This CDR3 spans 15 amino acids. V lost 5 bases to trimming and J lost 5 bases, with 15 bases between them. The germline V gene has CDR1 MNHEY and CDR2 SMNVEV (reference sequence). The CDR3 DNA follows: TGTGCCAGCAGTCCCCGGGGCCGGTTGAATGAAAAACTGTTTTTT. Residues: CASSPRGRLNEKLFF. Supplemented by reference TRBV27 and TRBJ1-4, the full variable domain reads EAQVTQNPRYLITVTGKKLTVTCSQNMNHEYMSWYRQDPGLGLRQIYYSMNVEVTDKGDVPEGYKVSRKEKRNFPLILESPSPNQTSLYFCASSPRGRLNEKLFFGSGTQLSVL.

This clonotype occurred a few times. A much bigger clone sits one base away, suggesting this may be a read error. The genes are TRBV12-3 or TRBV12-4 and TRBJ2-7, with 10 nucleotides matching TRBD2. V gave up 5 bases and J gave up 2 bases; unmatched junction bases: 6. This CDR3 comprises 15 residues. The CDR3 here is CASSPSGRGAYEQYF. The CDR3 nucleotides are TGTGCCAGCAGTCCAAGCGGGAGGGGGGCCTACGAGCAGTACTTC.

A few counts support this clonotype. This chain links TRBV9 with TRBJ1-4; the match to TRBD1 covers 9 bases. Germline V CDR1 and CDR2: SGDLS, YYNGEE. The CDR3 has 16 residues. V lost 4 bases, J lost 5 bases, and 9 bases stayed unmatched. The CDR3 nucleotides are TGTGCCAGCAGCCTTAGCCGGGACAGGGAAAATGAAAAACTGTTTTTT. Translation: CASSLSRDRENEKLFF.

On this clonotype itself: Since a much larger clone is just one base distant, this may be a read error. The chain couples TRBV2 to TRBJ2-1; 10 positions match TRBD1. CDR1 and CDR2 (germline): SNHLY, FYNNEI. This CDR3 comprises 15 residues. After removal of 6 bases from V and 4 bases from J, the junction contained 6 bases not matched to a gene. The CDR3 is CASREQGQGYNEQFF. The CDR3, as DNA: TGTGCCAGCAGGGAACAGGGACAGGGGTACAATGAGCAGTTCTTC.

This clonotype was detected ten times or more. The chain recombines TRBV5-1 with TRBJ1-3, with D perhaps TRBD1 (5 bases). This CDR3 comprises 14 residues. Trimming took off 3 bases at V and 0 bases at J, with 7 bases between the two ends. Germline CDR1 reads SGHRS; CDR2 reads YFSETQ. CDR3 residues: CASSSDSSGNTIYF. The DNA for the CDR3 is TGCGCCAGCAGCTCTGACAGCTCTGGAAACACCATATATTTT. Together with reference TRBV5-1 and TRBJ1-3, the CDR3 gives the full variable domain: KAGVTQTPRYLIKTRGQQVTLSCSPISGHRSVSWYQQTPGQGLQFLFEYFSETQRNKGNFPGRFSGRQFSNSRSEMNVSTLELGDSALYLCASSSDSSGNTIYFGEGSWLTVV.

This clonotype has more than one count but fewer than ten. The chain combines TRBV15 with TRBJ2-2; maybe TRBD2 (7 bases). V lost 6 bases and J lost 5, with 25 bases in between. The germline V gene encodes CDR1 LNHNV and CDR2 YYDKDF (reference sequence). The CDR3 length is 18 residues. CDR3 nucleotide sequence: TGTGCCACCAGGGACGGGGGCAGGATGATCGGGGGGACCGGGGAGCTGTTTTTT. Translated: CATRDGGRMIGGTGELFF. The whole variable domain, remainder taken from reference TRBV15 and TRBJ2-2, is DAMVIQNPRYQVTQFGKPVTLSCSQTLNHNVMYWYQQKSSQAPKLLFHYYDKDFNNEADTPDNFQSRRPNTSFCFLDIRSPGLGDTAMYLCATRDGGRMIGGTGELFFGEGSRLTVL.

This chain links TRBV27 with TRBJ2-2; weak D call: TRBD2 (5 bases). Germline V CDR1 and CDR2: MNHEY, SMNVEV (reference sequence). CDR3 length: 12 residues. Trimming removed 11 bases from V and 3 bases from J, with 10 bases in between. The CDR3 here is CAEAGDTGELFF. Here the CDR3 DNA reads TGTGCCGAGGCCGGGGACACCGGGGAGCTGTTTTTT.

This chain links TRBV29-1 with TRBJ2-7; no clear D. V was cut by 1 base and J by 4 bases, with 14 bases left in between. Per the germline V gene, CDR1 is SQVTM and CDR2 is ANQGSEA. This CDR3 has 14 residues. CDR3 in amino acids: CSVEVVGKSYEQYF. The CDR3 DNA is TGCAGCGTTGAAGTGGTAGGGAAGTCTTACGAGCAGTACTTC.

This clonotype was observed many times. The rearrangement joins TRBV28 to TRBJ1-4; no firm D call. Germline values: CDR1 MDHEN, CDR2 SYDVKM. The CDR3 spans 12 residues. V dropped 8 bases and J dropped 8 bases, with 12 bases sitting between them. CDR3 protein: CASFGPREKLFF. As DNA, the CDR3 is TGTGCCAGCTTTGGCCCCCGCGAAAAACTGTTTTTT.

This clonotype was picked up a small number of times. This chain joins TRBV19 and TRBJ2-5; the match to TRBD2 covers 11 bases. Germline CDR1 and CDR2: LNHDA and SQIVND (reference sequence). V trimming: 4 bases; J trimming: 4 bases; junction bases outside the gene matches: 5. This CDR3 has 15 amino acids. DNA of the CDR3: TGTGCCAGTAGTACCCCGGGACTAGCGGCAGAGACCCAGTACTTC. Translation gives CASSTPGLAAETQYF. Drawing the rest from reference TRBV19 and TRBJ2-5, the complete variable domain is DGGITQSPKYLFRKEGQNVTLSCEQNLNHDAMYWYRQDPGQGLRLIYYSQIVNDFQKGDIAEGYSVSREKKESFPLTVTSAQKNPTAFYLCASSTPGLAAETQYFGPGTRLLVL.

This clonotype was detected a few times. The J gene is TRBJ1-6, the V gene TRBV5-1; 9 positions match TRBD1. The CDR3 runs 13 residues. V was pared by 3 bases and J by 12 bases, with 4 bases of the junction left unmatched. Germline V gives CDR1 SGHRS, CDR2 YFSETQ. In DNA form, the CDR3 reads TGCGCCAGCAGCTCGGGACAGGGCGGACCCCTCCACTTT. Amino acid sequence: CASSSGQGGPLHF.

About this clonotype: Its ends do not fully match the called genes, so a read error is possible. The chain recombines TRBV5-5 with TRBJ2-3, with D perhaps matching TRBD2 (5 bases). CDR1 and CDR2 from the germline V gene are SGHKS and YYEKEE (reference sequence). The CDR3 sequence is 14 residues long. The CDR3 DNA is TGTGCCAGCTCGGAGGTTTTAAGCACAGATACGCGGTATTTT. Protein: CASSEVLSTDTRYF.

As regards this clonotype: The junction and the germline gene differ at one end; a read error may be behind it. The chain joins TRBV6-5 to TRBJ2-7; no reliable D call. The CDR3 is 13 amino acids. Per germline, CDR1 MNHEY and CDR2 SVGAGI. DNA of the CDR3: TGTGCCAGCAGTTACTCGCACTCCGACGAGCAGTACTTC. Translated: CASSYSHSDEQYF.

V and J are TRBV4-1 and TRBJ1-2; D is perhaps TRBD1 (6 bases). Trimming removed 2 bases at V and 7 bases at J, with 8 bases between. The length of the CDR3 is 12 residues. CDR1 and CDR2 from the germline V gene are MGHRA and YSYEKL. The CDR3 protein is CASSQSGAGYTF. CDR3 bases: TGCGCCAGCAGCCAATCGGGGGCTGGCTACACCTTC.

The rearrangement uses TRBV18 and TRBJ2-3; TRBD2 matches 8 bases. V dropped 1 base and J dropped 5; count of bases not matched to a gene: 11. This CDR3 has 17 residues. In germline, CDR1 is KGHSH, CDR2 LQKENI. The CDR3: CASSPLPPGTRGDTQYF. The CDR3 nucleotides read TGTGCCAGCTCACCACTACCCCCCGGGACTAGAGGAGATACGCAGTATTTT.

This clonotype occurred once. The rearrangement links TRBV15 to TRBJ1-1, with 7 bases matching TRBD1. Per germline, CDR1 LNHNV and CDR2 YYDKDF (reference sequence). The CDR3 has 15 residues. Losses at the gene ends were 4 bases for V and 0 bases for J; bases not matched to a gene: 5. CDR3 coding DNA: TGTGCCACCAGCAAGGACAGGTTCATGAACACTGAAGCTTTCTTT. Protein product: CATSKDRFMNTEAFF.

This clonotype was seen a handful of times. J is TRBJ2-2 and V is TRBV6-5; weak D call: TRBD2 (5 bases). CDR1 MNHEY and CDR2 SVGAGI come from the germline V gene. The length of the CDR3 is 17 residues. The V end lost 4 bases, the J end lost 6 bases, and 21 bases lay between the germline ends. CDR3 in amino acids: CASSLAEGAAAAGELFF. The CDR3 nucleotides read TGTGCCAGCAGTTTGGCCGAGGGCGCGGCGGCGGCCGGGGAGCTGTTTTTT.

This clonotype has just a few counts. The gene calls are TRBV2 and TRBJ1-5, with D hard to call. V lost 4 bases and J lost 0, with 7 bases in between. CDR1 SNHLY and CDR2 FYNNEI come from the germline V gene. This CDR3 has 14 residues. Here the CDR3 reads CASSVESSNQPQHF. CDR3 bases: TGTGCCAGCAGTGTAGAGAGTAGCAATCAGCCCCAGCATTTT.

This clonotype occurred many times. The CDR3 nucleotides read TGTGCCAGCAGCCAAGGTAGAACTAATGAGCAGTTCTTC. Translation: CASSQGRTNEQFF. This chain joins TRBV11-1 and TRBJ2-1; D gene uncertain. V was clipped by 5 bases and J by 7 bases, with 12 bases between them. The CDR3 runs 13 residues. Germline V gene sequence: CDR1 SGHAT, CDR2 FQDESV (reference sequence).

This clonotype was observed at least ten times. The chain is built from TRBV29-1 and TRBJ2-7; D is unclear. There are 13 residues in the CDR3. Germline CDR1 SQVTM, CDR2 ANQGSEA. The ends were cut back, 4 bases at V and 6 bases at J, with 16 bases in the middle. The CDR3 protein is CSVVRWQEGEQYF. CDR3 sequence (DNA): TGCAGCGTTGTAAGATGGCAGGAAGGCGAGCAGTACTTC.

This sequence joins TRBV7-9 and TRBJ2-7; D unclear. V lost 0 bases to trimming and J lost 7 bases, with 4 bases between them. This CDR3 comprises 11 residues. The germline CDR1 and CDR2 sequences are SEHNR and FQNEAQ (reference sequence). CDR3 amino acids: CASSLALEQYF. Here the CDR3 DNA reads TGTGCCAGCAGCTTAGCTTTGGAGCAGTACTTC. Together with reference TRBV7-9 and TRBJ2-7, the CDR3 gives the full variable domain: DTGVSQNPRHKITKRGQNVTFRCDPISEHNRLYWYRQTLGQGPEFLTYFQNEAQLEKSRLLSDRFSAERPKGSFSTLEIQRTEQGDSAMYLCASSLALEQYFGPGTRLTVT.

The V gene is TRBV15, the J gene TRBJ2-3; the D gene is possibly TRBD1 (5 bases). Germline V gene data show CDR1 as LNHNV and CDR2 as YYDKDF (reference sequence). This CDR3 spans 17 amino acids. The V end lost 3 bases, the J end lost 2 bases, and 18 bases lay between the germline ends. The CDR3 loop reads CATSRGWGLTDTDTQYF. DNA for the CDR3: TGTGCCACCAGCAGGGGATGGGGCCTAACAGACACAGATACGCAGTATTTT.

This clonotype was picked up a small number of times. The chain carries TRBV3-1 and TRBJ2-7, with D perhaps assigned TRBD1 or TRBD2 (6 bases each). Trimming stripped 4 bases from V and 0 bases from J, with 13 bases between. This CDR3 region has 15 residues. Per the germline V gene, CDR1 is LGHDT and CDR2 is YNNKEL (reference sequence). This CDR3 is CASSPLGGRSYEQYF. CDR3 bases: TGTGCCAGCAGCCCCCTGGGGGGCCGCTCCTACGAGCAGTACTTC.

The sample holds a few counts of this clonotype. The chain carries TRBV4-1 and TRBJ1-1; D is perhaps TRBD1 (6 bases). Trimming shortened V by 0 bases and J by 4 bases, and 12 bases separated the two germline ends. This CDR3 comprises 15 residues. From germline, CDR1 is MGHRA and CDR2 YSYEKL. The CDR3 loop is CASSQEGGLGTEAFF. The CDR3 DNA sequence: TGCGCCAGCAGCCAAGAAGGGGGGCTCGGCACTGAAGCTTTCTTT.

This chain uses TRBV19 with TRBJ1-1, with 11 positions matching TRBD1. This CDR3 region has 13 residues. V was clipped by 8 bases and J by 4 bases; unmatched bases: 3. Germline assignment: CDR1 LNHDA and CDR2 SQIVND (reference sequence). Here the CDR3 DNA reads TGTGCCAGTCGGGACAGGGGGGCCACTGAAGCTTTCTTT. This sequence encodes CASRDRGATEAFF.

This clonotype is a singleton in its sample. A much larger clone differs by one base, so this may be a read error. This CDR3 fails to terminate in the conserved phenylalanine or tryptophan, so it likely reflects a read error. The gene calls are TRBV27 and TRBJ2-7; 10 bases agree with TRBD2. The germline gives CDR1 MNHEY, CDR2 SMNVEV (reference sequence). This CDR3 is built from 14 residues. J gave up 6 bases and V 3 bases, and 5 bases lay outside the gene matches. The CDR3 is CASSFTSGIFEQYL. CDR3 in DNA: TGTGCCAGCAGTTTCACTAGCGGGATATTCGAGCAGTACCTC.

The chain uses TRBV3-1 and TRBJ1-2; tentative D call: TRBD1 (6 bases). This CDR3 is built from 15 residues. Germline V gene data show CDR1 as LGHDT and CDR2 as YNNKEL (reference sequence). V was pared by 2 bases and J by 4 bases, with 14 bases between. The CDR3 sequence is CASSQTGGRGYGYTF. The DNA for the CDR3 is TGTGCCAGCAGCCAAACCGGGGGCAGGGGCTATGGCTACACCTTC.

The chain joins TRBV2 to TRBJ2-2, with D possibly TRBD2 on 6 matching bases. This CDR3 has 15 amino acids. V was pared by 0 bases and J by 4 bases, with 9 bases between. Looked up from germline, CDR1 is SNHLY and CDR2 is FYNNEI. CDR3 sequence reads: CASSEAGGPTGELFF. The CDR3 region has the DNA TGTGCCAGCAGTGAAGCCGGAGGGCCCACCGGGGAGCTGTTTTTT.

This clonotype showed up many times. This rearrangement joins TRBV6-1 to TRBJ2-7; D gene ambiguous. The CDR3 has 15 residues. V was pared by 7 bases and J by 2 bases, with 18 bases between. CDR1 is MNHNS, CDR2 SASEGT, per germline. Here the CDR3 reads CASTADGAEPYEQYF. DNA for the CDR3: TGTGCCAGCACCGCCGACGGAGCCGAGCCCTACGAGCAGTACTTC.

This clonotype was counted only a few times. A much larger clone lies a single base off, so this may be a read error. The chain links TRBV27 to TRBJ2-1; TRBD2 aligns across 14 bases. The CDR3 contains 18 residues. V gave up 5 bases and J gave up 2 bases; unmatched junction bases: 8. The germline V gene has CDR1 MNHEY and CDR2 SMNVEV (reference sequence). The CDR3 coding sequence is TGTGCCAGCAGTCTCACGGGACTAGCGGGAGTTCCCTACAATGAGCAGTTCTTC. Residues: CASSLTGLAGVPYNEQFF.

CDR3 sequence (DNA): TGCAGTGCTACACAATCTAGCGGGAGCTCCTACAATGAGCAGTTCTTC. Encoded protein: CSATQSSGSSYNEQFF. The J gene is TRBJ2-1, the V gene TRBV20-1, with 10 bases aligning to TRBD2. Germline CDR1 reads DFQATT; CDR2 reads SNEGSKA (reference sequence). This CDR3 is 16 amino acids long. Trimming removed 4 bases from V and 0 bases from J; junction bases left unmatched: 6.